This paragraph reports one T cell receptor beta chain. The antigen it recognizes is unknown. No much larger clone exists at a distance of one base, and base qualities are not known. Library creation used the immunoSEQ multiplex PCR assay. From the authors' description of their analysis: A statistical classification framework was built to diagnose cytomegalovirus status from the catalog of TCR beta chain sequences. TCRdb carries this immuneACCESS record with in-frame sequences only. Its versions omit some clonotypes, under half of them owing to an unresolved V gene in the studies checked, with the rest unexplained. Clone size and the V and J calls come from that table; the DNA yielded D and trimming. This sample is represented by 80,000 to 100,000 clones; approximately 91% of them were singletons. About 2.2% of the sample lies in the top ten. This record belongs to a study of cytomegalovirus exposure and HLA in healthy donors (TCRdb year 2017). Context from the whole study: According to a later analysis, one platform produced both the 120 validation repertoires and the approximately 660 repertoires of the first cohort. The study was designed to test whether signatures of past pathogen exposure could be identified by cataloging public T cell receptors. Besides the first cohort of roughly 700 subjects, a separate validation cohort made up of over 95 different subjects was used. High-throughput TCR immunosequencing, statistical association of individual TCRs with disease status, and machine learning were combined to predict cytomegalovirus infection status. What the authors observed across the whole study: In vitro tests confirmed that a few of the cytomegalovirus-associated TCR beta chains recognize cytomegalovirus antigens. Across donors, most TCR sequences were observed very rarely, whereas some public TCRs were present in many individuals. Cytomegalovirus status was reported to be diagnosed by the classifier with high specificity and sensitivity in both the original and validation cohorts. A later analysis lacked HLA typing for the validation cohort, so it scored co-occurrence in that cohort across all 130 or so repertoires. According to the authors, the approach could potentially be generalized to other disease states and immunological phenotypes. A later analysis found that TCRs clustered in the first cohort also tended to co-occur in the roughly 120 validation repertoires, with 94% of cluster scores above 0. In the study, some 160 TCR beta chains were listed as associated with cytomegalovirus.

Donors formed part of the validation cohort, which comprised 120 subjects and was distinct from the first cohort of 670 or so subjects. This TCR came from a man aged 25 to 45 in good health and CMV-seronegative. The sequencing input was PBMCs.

The CDR3 reads CASRLVGGQGVNHEQYF. In nucleotides, the sequence is TGTGCAAGTCGCTTAGTGGGGGGCCAGGGGGTAAATCACGAGCAGTACTTC. The sequence links TRBV12-2 to TRBJ2-7; whether TRBD1, the table's D call, matches the DNA was not checked. TRBV12-2 is a listed pseudogene. The CDR3 measures 17 amino acids from cysteine to phenylalanine. The only DNA kept is the CDR3, 51 bases in frame from the first base.